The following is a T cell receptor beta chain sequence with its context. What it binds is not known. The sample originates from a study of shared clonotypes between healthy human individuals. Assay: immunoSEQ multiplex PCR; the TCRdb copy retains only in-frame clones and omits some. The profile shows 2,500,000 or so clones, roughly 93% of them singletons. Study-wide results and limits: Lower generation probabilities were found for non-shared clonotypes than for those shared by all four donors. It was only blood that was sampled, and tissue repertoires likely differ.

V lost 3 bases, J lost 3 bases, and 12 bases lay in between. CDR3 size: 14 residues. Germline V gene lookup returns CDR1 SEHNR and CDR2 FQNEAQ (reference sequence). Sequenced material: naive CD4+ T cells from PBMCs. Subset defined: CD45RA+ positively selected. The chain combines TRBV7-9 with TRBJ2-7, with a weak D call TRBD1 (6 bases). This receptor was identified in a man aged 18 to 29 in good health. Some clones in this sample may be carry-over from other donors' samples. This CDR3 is CASSFEFRGYEQYF. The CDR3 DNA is TGTGCCAGCAGCTTTGAATTCAGGGGCTACGAGCAGTACTTC.